A single sample gave rise to the 3 T cell receptor beta chains below, sequenced in a study of T cell repertoires in cytomegalovirus infection. Each CDR3 protein is one row after TCRdb ran MiXCR on the reads. In the table there are approximately 590,000 distinct CDR3 sequences, around 40% of which are singletons. Which antigens these TCRs recognize remains unknown. The sequences come from cultured PBMCs, collected from culture after CMV antigen stimulation. The receptors were sampled from a human donor in good health (CMV status not recorded). Some clones in this sample may be carry-over from other donors' samples.

This clonotype was observed a handful of times. This chain uses TRBV20-1 with TRBJ1-1; D not certain. Germline assignment: CDR1 DFQATT and CDR2 SNEGSKA (reference sequence). The CDR3 runs to 14 residues. V gave up 6 bases and J gave up 0 bases, with 14 bases separating them. The CDR3 DNA follows: TGCAGTGCCCCAACGCCCGGGGTGAACACTGAAGCTTTCTTT. Its translation: CSAPTPGVNTEAFF.

The chain joins TRBV10-3 to TRBJ1-5; TRBD1 matches 7 bases. This CDR3 region has 15 residues. The V gene's germline CDR1 is ENHRY and CDR2 SYGVKD. V was pared by 0 bases and J by 4 bases, with 3 bases of the junction left unmatched. The CDR3 sequence: CAISESDRRNQPQHF. CDR3 bases: TGTGCCATCAGTGAGTCGGACAGGAGAAATCAGCCCCAGCATTTT.

The J gene is TRBJ2-1, the V gene TRBV12-3 or TRBV12-4; 8 nucleotides line up with TRBD2. Trimming cost V 1 base and J 8 bases; bases outside gene matches: 4. This CDR3 comprises 14 residues. The CDR3 bases are TGTGCCAGCAGTTTAGGACTAGCGATGGATGAGCAGTTCTTC. Residues: CASSLGLAMDEQFF.